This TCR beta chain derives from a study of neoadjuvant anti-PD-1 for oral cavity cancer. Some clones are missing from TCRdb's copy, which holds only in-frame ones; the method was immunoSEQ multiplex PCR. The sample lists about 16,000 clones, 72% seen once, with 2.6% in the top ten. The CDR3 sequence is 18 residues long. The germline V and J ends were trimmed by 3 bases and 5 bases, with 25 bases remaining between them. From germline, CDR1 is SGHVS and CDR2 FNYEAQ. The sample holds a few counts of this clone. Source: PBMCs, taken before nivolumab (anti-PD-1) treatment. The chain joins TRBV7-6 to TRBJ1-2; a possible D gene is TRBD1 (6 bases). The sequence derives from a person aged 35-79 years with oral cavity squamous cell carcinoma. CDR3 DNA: TGTGCCAGCAGCTTCTGGGATGGGGGGCGCCGCCGTGGGTATGGCTACACCTTC. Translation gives CASSFWDGGRRRGYGYTF.